The sequence of this TCR beta chain was determined in a study of blood T cell repertoires in COVID-19. Study context: Nucleic acid was either cDNA or gDNA, and it came from T cells, B-cell-depleted T cells, or PBMCs.

CDR3 size: 14 residues. CDR1 is SGHTA, CDR2 FQGNSA, per germline. Deletions cut 5 bases from V and 7 bases from J, with 17 bases between. Per the authors' pipeline: Researchers report that nucleated cell counts were estimated from reference gene primer amplification. Measured with immunoSEQ multiplex PCR; TCRdb has only the in-frame clones, and not every one. V, J and clone size reflect that table, while D and trimming were determined from the DNA. The data show around 140,000 clones, about nine tenths seen once. Sequencing was carried out using peripheral blood. The receptor comes from a man at least 80 years old with acute or convalescent COVID-19. The chain carries TRBV7-2 and TRBJ1-2, with D perhaps TRBD1 (6 bases). The CDR3 protein is CASSTVGVGGGYTF. CDR3 in DNA: TGTGCCAGCAGCACCGTGGGGGTAGGGGGTGGCTACACCTTC.